The 17 T cell receptor beta chains below all came from one sample that was sequenced in a study of T cell responses to AZD1222 COVID-19 vaccine. Clones were read by immunoSEQ multiplex PCR, and TCRdb kept only the in-frame ones, dropping some. The sample has roughly 130,000 clones, 90% to 95% seen once. The sample was peripheral blood, taken on day 0 of AZD1222 vaccination. Source of these receptors: an adult in good health.

The chain joins TRBV10-3 to TRBJ1-5; unclear D gene. The germline gives CDR1 ENHRY, CDR2 SYGVKD. Trimming took off 6 bases at V and 7 bases at J, with 13 bases between the two ends. The CDR3 loop spans 13 amino acids. The CDR3 DNA reads as TGTGCCATCAGCCGGATGTTGGGGCAGCCCCAGCATTTT. Translating gives CAISRMLGQPQHF.

The chain is built from TRBV23-1 and TRBJ1-1; TRBD1 matches at 7 bases. TRBV23-1 is classed as an ORF, of uncertain function. The J segment lost 7 bases and the V segment lost 4 bases, leaving 9 bases of the junction unmatched. CDR3 length: 14 residues. The CDR3 here is CASSPAWGQNEAFF. Written as DNA, the CDR3 is TGCGCCAGCAGTCCCGCTTGGGGACAGAATGAAGCTTTCTTT.

The rearrangement uses TRBV7-9 and TRBJ1-2; D remains ambiguous. This CDR3 comprises 14 residues. The germline V and J ends were trimmed by 2 bases and 4 bases, with 11 bases remaining between them. Germline loops: CDR1 SEHNR, CDR2 FQNEAQ (reference sequence). In nucleotides, the CDR3 is TGTGCCAGCAGCTTAAAGGAAGGACCCTATGGCTACACCTTC. This gives the protein CASSLKEGPYGYTF.

This chain joins TRBV7-2 and TRBJ1-1; no clear D. V was pared by 7 bases and J by 5 bases, with 14 bases between. CDR3 size: 13 residues. The germline V gene has CDR1 SGHTA and CDR2 FQGNSA. CDR3 protein: CASTSRSGTEAFF. DNA for the CDR3: TGTGCCAGCACCTCACGTTCGGGGACTGAAGCTTTCTTT. The full variable domain, in which reference TRBV7-2 and TRBJ1-1 provide the parts outside the CDR3, is GAGVSQSPSNKVTEKGKDVELRCDPISGHTALYWYRQSLGQGLEFLIYFQGNSAPDKSGLPSDRFSAERTGGSVSTLTIQRTQQEDSAVYLCASTSRSGTEAFFGQGTRLTVV.

This chain connects TRBV5-1 to TRBJ1-5, with D perhaps matching TRBD1 (5 bases). The CDR3 consists of 14 residues. Trimming left V 1 base short and J 5 bases short, with 10 bases between. Per the germline V gene, CDR1 is SGHRS and CDR2 is YFSETQ. The CDR3 region is CASSLFGADQPQHF. The CDR3, as DNA: TGCGCCAGCAGCTTGTTCGGGGCGGATCAGCCCCAGCATTTT. Using reference TRBV5-1 and TRBJ1-5 for the parts outside the CDR3, the full variable domain is KAGVTQTPRYLIKTRGQQVTLSCSPISGHRSVSWYQQTPGQGLQFLFEYFSETQRNKGNFPGRFSGRQFSNSRSEMNVSTLELGDSALYLCASSLFGADQPQHFGDGTRLSIL.

The gene calls are TRBV12-3 or TRBV12-4 and TRBJ2-5; D ambiguous. This CDR3 region has 13 residues. Trimming stripped 3 bases from V and 3 bases from J, with 8 bases between. The CDR3 loop reads CASSLAGKETQYF. The CDR3 DNA reads as TGTGCCAGCAGTTTGGCCGGAAAAGAGACCCAGTACTTC.

This chain joins TRBV7-3 and TRBJ1-1; D is perhaps TRBD1 (6 bases). Trimming took 5 bases from V and 6 from J, leaving 13 bases between them. The CDR3 has 13 amino acids. Germline lookup yields CDR1 SGHTA and CDR2 FQGTGA. For the CDR3, the DNA is TGTGCCAGCAGCGAGCAGGGGTTTTCTGAAGCTTTCTTT. Protein: CASSEQGFSEAFF. Full variable domain (missing parts from reference TRBV7-3 and TRBJ1-1): GAGVSQTPSNKVTEKGKYVELRCDPISGHTALYWYRQSLGQGPEFLIYFQGTGAADDSGLPNDRFFAVRPEGSVSTLKIQRTERGDSAVYLCASSEQGFSEAFFGQGTRLTVV.

The gene calls are TRBV6-5 and TRBJ2-1; D ambiguous. Germline loops: CDR1 MNHEY, CDR2 SVGAGI. Trimming shortened V by 8 bases and J by 8 bases, and 13 bases separated the two germline ends. The CDR3 sequence is 12 residues long. The CDR3 sequence: CASDGRGYEQFF. DNA of the CDR3: TGTGCCAGCGACGGGCGTGGGTATGAGCAGTTCTTC.

V gene TRBV7-2 combines with J gene TRBJ2-7; 8 positions match TRBD1. Unmatched junction bases numbered 7, after V lost 8 bases and J lost 7 bases. CDR1 SGHTA and CDR2 FQGNSA come from the germline V gene. The CDR3 loop spans 12 amino acids. The CDR3: CASSRGQSEQYF. CDR3 coding DNA: TGTGCCAGCTCCAGGGGGCAGAGTGAGCAGTACTTC.

This clone was observed once. The gene calls are TRBV7-8 and TRBJ2-7; D not certain. The CDR3 totals 12 residues. V was cut by 1 base and J by 3 bases, with 4 bases left in between. Germline values: CDR1 SGHVS, CDR2 FQNEAQ. For the CDR3, the DNA is TGTGCCAGCAGCTTAGTGGGCTACGAGCAGTACTTC. It is translated as CASSLVGYEQYF.

This clone was seen only once. The V and J genes are TRBV7-8 and TRBJ2-7; D gene unclear. Trimming stripped 6 bases from V and 0 bases from J, with 9 bases between. The CDR3 has 13 residues. The V gene's germline CDR1 is SGHVS and CDR2 FQNEAQ. CDR3 residues: CASSFSSSYEQYF. DNA for the CDR3: TGTGCCAGCAGTTTTTCTAGCTCCTACGAGCAGTACTTC.

This clone was picked up a small number of times. V and J are TRBV10-1 and TRBJ2-7, with unresolved D. The CDR3 runs 13 residues. Germline-derived CDR1 and CDR2 are WNHNN and SYGVQD (reference sequence). V lost 2 bases and J lost 3, with 8 bases in between. The CDR3 here is CASSEDISYEQYF. The CDR3 coding sequence is TGCGCCAGCAGTGAGGACATTAGCTACGAGCAGTACTTC.

The chain joins TRBV25-1 to TRBJ1-1; D remains unclear. CDR1 and CDR2 (germline): MGHDK, SYGVNS. This CDR3 comprises 13 residues. Trimming took off 6 bases at V and 6 bases at J, with 14 bases between the two ends. This CDR3 reads CASRNHGSPEAFF. The CDR3 region has the DNA TGTGCCAGCAGGAACCATGGAAGCCCTGAAGCTTTCTTT.

The sample holds one count of this clone. The same CDR3 also results from other DNA sequences found in this sample. The chain combines TRBV7-2 with TRBJ1-1; tentatively, D is TRBD1 (5 bases). The germline gives CDR1 SGHTA, CDR2 FQGNSA. The germline V and J ends were trimmed by 2 bases and 5 bases, with 12 bases remaining between them. CDR3 length: 14 residues. In nucleotides, the CDR3 is TGTGCCAGCAGCTTACAGGGCCGGGGTACTGAAGCTTTCTTT. The encoded protein is CASSLQGRGTEAFF. Full variable domain (missing parts from reference TRBV7-2 and TRBJ1-1): GAGVSQSPSNKVTEKGKDVELRCDPISGHTALYWYRQSLGQGLEFLIYFQGNSAPDKSGLPSDRFSAERTGGSVSTLTIQRTQQEDSAVYLCASSLQGRGTEAFFGQGTRLTVV.

V gene TRBV2 combines with J gene TRBJ2-7; D is unresolved. In germline, CDR1 is SNHLY, CDR2 FYNNEI. Trimming took 4 bases from V and 4 from J, leaving 11 bases between them. The CDR3 totals 13 residues. The CDR3 loop is CASSGELHYEQYF. Written as DNA, the CDR3 is TGTGCCAGCAGTGGAGAGCTCCATTACGAGCAGTACTTC. Using reference TRBV2 and TRBJ2-7 for the parts outside the CDR3, the full variable domain is EPEVTQTPSHQVTQMGQEVILRCVPISNHLYFYWYRQILGQKVEFLVSFYNNEISEKSEIFDDQFSVERPDGSNFTLKIRSTKLEDSAMYFCASSGELHYEQYFGPGTRLTVT.

This chain connects TRBV7-2 to TRBJ1-4, with TRBD1 matching over 8 bases. CDR1 is SGHTA, CDR2 FQGNSA, per germline. Trimming removed 2 bases from V and 5 bases from J; junction bases left unmatched: 4. The CDR3 has 15 residues. The CDR3 DNA reads TGTGCCAGCAGCTTAACAGGGGGTCTAAATGAAAAACTGTTTTTT. The encoded protein is CASSLTGGLNEKLFF.

J is TRBJ2-1 and V is TRBV12-3 or TRBV12-4; TRBD1 matches 8 bases. This CDR3 comprises 13 residues. The V gene end was trimmed by 7 bases and the J gene end by 7 bases; junction bases not matched to a gene: 6. CDR3 residues: CASNSGQENEQFF. The CDR3 nucleotides read TGTGCCAGCAACTCGGGACAGGAGAATGAGCAGTTCTTC.